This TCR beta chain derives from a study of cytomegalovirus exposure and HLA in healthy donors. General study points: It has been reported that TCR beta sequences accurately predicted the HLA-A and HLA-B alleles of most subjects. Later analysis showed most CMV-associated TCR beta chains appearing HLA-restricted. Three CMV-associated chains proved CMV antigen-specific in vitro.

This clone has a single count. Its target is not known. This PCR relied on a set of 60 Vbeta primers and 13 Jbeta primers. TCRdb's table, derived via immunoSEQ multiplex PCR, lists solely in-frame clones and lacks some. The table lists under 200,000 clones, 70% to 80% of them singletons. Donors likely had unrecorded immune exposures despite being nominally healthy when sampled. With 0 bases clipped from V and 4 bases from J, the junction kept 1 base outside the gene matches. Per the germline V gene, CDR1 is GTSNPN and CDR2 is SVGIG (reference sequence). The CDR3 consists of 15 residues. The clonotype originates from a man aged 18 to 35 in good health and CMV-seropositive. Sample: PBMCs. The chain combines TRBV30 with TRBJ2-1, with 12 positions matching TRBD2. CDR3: CAWSVGLAGYNEQFF. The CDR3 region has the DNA TGTGCCTGGAGTGTTGGACTAGCGGGATACAATGAGCAGTTCTTC.